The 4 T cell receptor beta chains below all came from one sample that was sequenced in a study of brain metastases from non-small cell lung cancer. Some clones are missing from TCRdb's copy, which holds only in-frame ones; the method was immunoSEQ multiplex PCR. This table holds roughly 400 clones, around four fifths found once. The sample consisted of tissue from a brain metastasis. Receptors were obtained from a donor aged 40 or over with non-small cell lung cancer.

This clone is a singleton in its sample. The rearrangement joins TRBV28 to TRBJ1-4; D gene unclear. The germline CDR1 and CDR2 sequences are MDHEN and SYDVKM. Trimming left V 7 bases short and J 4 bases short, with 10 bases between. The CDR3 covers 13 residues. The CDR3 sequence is CASKKQINEKLFF. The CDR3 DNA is TGTGCCAGCAAGAAACAGATTAATGAAAAACTGTTTTTT.

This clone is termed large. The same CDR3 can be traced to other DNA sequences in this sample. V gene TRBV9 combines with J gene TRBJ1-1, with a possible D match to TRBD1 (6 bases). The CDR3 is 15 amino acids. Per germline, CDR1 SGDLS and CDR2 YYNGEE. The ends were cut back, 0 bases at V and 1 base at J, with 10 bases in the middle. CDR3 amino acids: CASSVGGAENTEAFF. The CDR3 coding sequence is TGTGCCAGCAGCGTAGGGGGGGCCGAGAACACTGAAGCTTTCTTT.

CDR3 loop: CASSQGGGAWENTQYF. The CDR3 bases are TGCGCCAGCAGCCAAGGTGGGGGGGCGTGGGAAAATACGCAGTATTTT. This chain links TRBV4-1 with TRBJ2-3, with D perhaps TRBD2 (7 bases). There are 16 residues in the CDR3. CDR1 and CDR2 from the germline V gene are MGHRA and YSYEKL. Trimming cost V 1 base and J 7 bases, with 18 bases left between them.

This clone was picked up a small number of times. The CDR3 bases are TGTGCCAGCAGTCCACCTAGGCCGTCCACTGAAGCTTTCTTT. Its protein product is CASSPPRPSTEAFF. This sequence joins TRBV6-2 or TRBV6-3 and TRBJ1-1; D not certain. Trimming took off 5 bases at V and 4 bases at J, with 14 bases between the two ends. The CDR3 extends over 14 amino acids. Germline CDR1 reads MNHEY; CDR2 reads SVGEGT.